This T cell receptor (beta chain) stems from a study of Tregs in tolerant kidney transplant recipients. This clone was detected once. Its antigen remains unidentified. CD4+CD25+CD127- Tregs, CD4+CD25- non-Tregs, CD4 and CD8 cells were sorted. V was clipped by 0 bases and J by 0 bases, with 8 bases between them. CDR3 size: 15 residues. Per germline, CDR1 SGHRS and CDR2 YFSETQ. Produced via immunoSEQ multiplex PCR; TCRdb's table is partial and in-frame only. This table holds about 240,000 clones, 65% to 85% found once. Points from the study as a whole: Validation in larger populations is needed because few patients were studied. Biological reproducibility was not directly addressed, but technical replication error appeared minimal. Expanding Tregs on activated donor B cells appeared to best identify donor-specific TCRbeta clones.

This clonotype originated in a human donor in good health. The specimen was CD4+ T cells from blood. The V call is TRBV5-1, the J call TRBJ2-3, with unresolved D. CDR3 sequence reads: CASSLDGRSTDTQYF. DNA of the CDR3: TGCGCCAGCAGCTTGGATGGCAGAAGCACAGATACGCAGTATTTT. Supplemented by reference TRBV5-1 and TRBJ2-3, the full variable domain reads KAGVTQTPRYLIKTRGQQVTLSCSPISGHRSVSWYQQTPGQGLQFLFEYFSETQRNKGNFPGRFSGRQFSNSRSEMNVSTLELGDSALYLCASSLDGRSTDTQYFGPGTRLTVL.